These 24 T cell receptor beta chains were sequenced from one sample in a study of shared clonotypes between healthy human individuals. Generated by immunoSEQ multiplex PCR, the TCRdb table keeps only in-frame clones and is missing some. This sample has around 2,100,000 clones, with just under 95% found just once. Selected positively for CCR7 and CD45RO-negative, naive CD8 cells excluded terminally differentiated effector memory CD45RA+ cells. What was sequenced was naive CD8+ T cells sorted from blood. The receptors shown here come from a man younger than 35 in good health.

A word on this clone: A junction end diverges from the germline sequence, so it may reflect a read error. V gene TRBV7-7 combines with J gene TRBJ2-5, with D unclear. The CDR3 spans 14 residues. The germline gives CDR1 SSHAT, CDR2 FNYEAQ (reference sequence). Written as DNA, the CDR3 is TGTGCTAGCAGCCCCCTATCGGGTGGAGAGACCCAGTACTTC. Translating it yields CASSPLSGGETQYF. Combining the CDR3 with reference TRBV7-7 and TRBJ2-5 gives the whole variable domain GAGVSQSPRYKVTKRGQDVTLRCDPISSHATLYWYQQALGQGPEFLTYFNYEAQPDKSGLPSDRFSAERPEGSISTLTIQRTEQRDSAMYRCASSPLSGGETQYFGPGTRLLVL.

Concerning this clone itself: The same CDR3 arises from other DNA sequences in this sample as well. This chain connects TRBV5-4 to TRBJ2-7, with 7 positions matching TRBD1. Germline V gene data show CDR1 as SGHNT and CDR2 as YYREEE (reference sequence). The V segment lost 0 bases and the J segment 1 base; nucleotides outside the gene matches: 4. This CDR3 has 15 residues. CDR3 coding DNA: TGTGCCAGCAGCTTGGGACAGGGAATTTCCTACGAGCAGTACTTC. Protein product: CASSLGQGISYEQYF.

The count of this clone is one. The chain uses TRBV30 and TRBJ1-1; the D is unclear. CDR3 length equals 13 residues. The V gene's germline CDR1 is GTSNPN and CDR2 SVGIG (reference sequence). V gave up 3 bases and J gave up 4 bases, with 12 bases separating them. The CDR3 bases are TGTGCCTGGAGGTCTCAAGCGGGCACTGAAGCTTTCTTT. As protein: CAWRSQAGTEAFF.

The gene calls are TRBV5-6 and TRBJ1-6; 7 bases are a match to TRBD1. After removal of 5 bases from V and 11 bases from J, the junction contained 10 bases not matched to a gene. Germline-derived CDR1 and CDR2 are SGHDT and YYEEEE. This CDR3 is 14 amino acids long. The CDR3 coding sequence is TGTGCCAGCAGTTTTGGGACAGCGAGTCCACCCCTCCACTTT. Encoded protein: CASSFGTASPPLHF.

The genes are TRBV28 and TRBJ2-1, with D hard to call. Germline V gives CDR1 MDHEN, CDR2 SYDVKM. V was pared by 8 bases and J by 7 bases, with 30 bases between. The CDR3 consists of 18 residues. In DNA form, the CDR3 reads TGTGCCAGCTCATGGGCTTCCTCAGAAGGTCCTCGTGGGAATGAGCAGTTCTTC. Translating gives CASSWASSEGPRGNEQFF.

The genes are TRBV5-8 and TRBJ2-7; perhaps TRBD1 as D (6 bases). From germline, CDR1 is SGHTS and CDR2 YDEGEE. The CDR3 covers 13 residues. V was clipped by 2 bases and J by 3 bases, with 9 bases between them. This chain's CDR3 is CASSFRGNYEQYF. CDR3 coding DNA: TGTGCCAGCAGCTTTAGGGGGAACTACGAGCAGTACTTC.

The chain is built from TRBV30 and TRBJ2-2; D is unclear. V shed 4 bases and J shed 5 bases, with 20 bases lying between them. This CDR3 comprises 16 residues. Germline V CDR1 and CDR2: GTSNPN, SVGIG (reference sequence). The DNA for the CDR3 is TGTGCCTGGACTCGAGAGGATATCAGGTTAACCGGGGAGCTGTTTTTT. It is translated as CAWTREDIRLTGELFF.

This clone was picked up one time. Other nucleotide sequences in the sample specify the same CDR3. The chain links TRBV4-1 to TRBJ1-2; D uncertain. CDR1 and CDR2 from the germline V gene are MGHRA and YSYEKL. Trimming pared 1 base from V and 2 bases from J, leaving 5 bases between. The CDR3 has 13 residues. The CDR3 region has the DNA TGCGCCAGCAGCCAAGGAGGAAACTATGGCTACACCTTC. Translating gives CASSQGGNYGYTF.

This rearrangement joins TRBV21-1 to TRBJ1-5. TRBV21-1 is annotated as a pseudogene. The CDR3 loop spans 16 amino acids. The CDR3 loop reads CASSRPCFYGNQPQHF. CDR3 DNA: TGTGCCAGCAGCCGACCTTGTTTCTATGGCAATCAGCCCCAGCATTTT.

This clone is a singleton in its sample. The chain combines TRBV9 with TRBJ2-1; perhaps TRBD2 as D (6 bases). CDR1 and CDR2 from the germline V gene are SGDLS and YYNGEE. Trimming removed 0 bases from V and 6 bases from J, with 16 bases in between. This CDR3 region has 16 residues. Here the CDR3 reads CASSVGGLPDINEQFF. The CDR3 DNA follows: TGTGCCAGCAGCGTAGGGGGACTGCCGGATATCAATGAGCAGTTCTTC.

J is TRBJ2-3 and V is TRBV11-2; D uncertain. This CDR3 comprises 13 residues. Germline V gene data show CDR1 as SGHAT and CDR2 as FQNNGV. The ends were cut back, 0 bases at V and 7 bases at J, with 8 bases in the middle. CDR3 DNA sequence: TGTGCCAGCAGCTTAGATCCTGACTATACGCAGTATTTT. Protein sequence: CASSLDPDYTQYF.

The rearrangement joins TRBV18 to TRBJ2-1; 7 bases agree with TRBD2. Germline-derived CDR1 and CDR2 are KGHSH and LQKENI. The length of the CDR3 is 15 residues. V lost 6 bases, J lost 1 base, and 6 bases stayed unmatched. CDR3 loop: CASSWDYNSYNEQFF. DNA for the CDR3: TGTGCCAGCTCGTGGGACTACAATTCCTACAATGAGCAGTTCTTC.

The rearrangement uses TRBV4-2 and TRBJ1-2; the D gene is possibly TRBD1 (5 bases). The germline gives CDR1 LGHNA, CDR2 YNFKEQ. The CDR3 runs to 11 residues. V lost 5 bases and J 6 bases, leaving 7 bases between the germline ends. The CDR3 DNA reads as TGTGCCAGCAGCTTGGGGGATGGCTACACCTTC. Its translation: CASSLGDGYTF.

The sample holds a few counts of this clone. The DNA of the CDR3 is TGTGCCAGTAGTCCACAGGTGGCAGGATACGAGCAGTACTTC. Encoded protein: CASSPQVAGYEQYF. The chain couples TRBV19 to TRBJ2-7; D might be TRBD1 (5 bases). The CDR3 is 14 amino acids. The V and J ends lost 5 bases and 4 bases respectively, with 15 bases between them. Germline CDR1 reads LNHDA; CDR2 reads SQIVND (reference sequence).

The V call is TRBV30, the J call TRBJ1-6; maybe TRBD1 (5 bases). The V and J ends lost 2 bases and 3 bases respectively, with 14 bases between them. This CDR3 is built from 16 residues. Looked up from germline, CDR1 is GTSNPN and CDR2 is SVGIG (reference sequence). DNA of the CDR3: TGTGCCTGGAGTAGTTCAGGGCCCCACTATAATTCACCCCTCCACTTT. Protein: CAWSSSGPHYNSPLHF.

The chain is built from TRBV11-2 and TRBJ1-1; D uncertain. Germline CDR1 SGHAT, CDR2 FQNNGV. V was trimmed by 1 base and J by 12 bases, leaving 15 bases between them. CDR3 length: 13 residues. The chain's CDR3 is CASSLVGAGRPFF. CDR3 nucleotides: TGTGCCAGCAGCTTAGTTGGCGCGGGTAGGCCTTTCTTT.

The rearrangement uses TRBV6-1 and TRBJ2-1; TRBD1 matches at 9 bases. The CDR3 length is 14 residues. The J segment lost 8 bases and the V segment lost 3 bases, leaving 5 bases of the junction unmatched. Germline values: CDR1 MNHNS, CDR2 SASEGT. The CDR3 here is CASSDGTGLYEQFF. The CDR3 region has the DNA TGTGCCAGCAGTGACGGGACAGGGCTCTATGAGCAGTTCTTC.

The V and J genes are TRBV6-5 and TRBJ2-1; weak D call: TRBD1 (5 bases). Germline V lookup: CDR1 MNHEY, CDR2 SVGAGI. The CDR3 is 14 residues long. The V gene lost 0 bases and the J gene lost 8 bases, with 11 bases spanning the gap. The CDR3 here is CASSYSSQGYEQFF. CDR3 coding DNA: TGTGCCAGCAGTTACTCGAGTCAGGGTTATGAGCAGTTCTTC.

The chain uses TRBV5-1 and TRBJ1-1; unclear D gene. Trimming removed 0 bases from V and 2 bases from J, with 8 bases in between. The germline V gene has CDR1 SGHRS and CDR2 YFSETQ. The CDR3 spans 14 residues. The CDR3 bases are TGCGCCAGCAGCTTGGCCGCCACCAACACTGAAGCTTTCTTT. Translation gives CASSLAATNTEAFF.

This clone was observed once. The chain carries TRBV6-6 and TRBJ2-2; 9 nucleotides agree with TRBD2. This CDR3 is built from 16 residues. V lost 6 bases, J lost 8 bases, and 13 bases stayed unmatched. CDR1 is MNHNY and CDR2 is SVGAGI in the germline V gene (reference sequence). The CDR3 protein is CASRAEVAGVMGELFF. In DNA, the CDR3 is TGTGCCAGCAGAGCGGAGGTAGCGGGAGTTATGGGGGAGCTGTTTTTT.

The chain links TRBV27 to TRBJ1-5; no clear D gene. Germline V gives CDR1 MNHEY, CDR2 SMNVEV (reference sequence). V lost 3 bases, J lost 7 bases, and 10 bases lay in between. The CDR3 is 13 amino acids. CDR3 in amino acids: CASSFDGWQPQHF. The CDR3 DNA reads as TGTGCCAGCAGTTTCGACGGATGGCAGCCCCAGCATTTT.

V and J are TRBV5-6 and TRBJ2-1; TRBD1 aligns across 9 bases. Per the germline V gene, CDR1 is SGHDT and CDR2 is YYEEEE. The CDR3 runs 14 residues. With 4 bases clipped from V and 6 bases from J, the junction kept 5 bases outside the gene matches. CDR3 residues: CASSGDREGNEQFF. The CDR3, as DNA: TGTGCCAGCAGCGGGGACAGGGAAGGCAATGAGCAGTTCTTC.

The chain joins TRBV7-2 to TRBJ2-7; the D is unclear. This CDR3 is built from 12 residues. Germline values: CDR1 SGHTA, CDR2 FQGNSA. Trimming left V 4 bases short and J 2 bases short, with 6 bases between. CDR3 loop: CASSWVAYEQYF. For the CDR3, the DNA is TGTGCCAGCAGCTGGGTCGCCTACGAGCAGTACTTC.

The rearrangement joins TRBV27 to TRBJ1-1, with D maybe TRBD1 (5 bases). Per the germline V gene, CDR1 is MNHEY and CDR2 is SMNVEV (reference sequence). With 5 bases removed from V and 0 bases from J, the gap between germline ends came to 16 bases. This CDR3 region has 16 residues. CDR3 amino acids: CASSPSAGVMNTEAFF. CDR3 coding DNA: TGTGCCAGCAGTCCCAGCGCGGGGGTGATGAACACTGAAGCTTTCTTT.